This T cell receptor beta chain was obtained from a study of control samples from healthy donors and cancer patients. Germline loops: CDR1 SGHTA, CDR2 FQGNSA. Trimming pared 5 bases from V and 3 bases from J, leaving 10 bases between. CDR3 length equals 13 residues. Generated by immunoSEQ multiplex PCR, the TCRdb table keeps only in-frame clones and is missing some. Among 95,000 to 150,000 clones, about 89% were seen once, and the ten largest hold less than 9%. This chain joins TRBV7-2 and TRBJ1-1; D is unresolved. The receptor's source is a woman between 18 and 29 years old in good health. Sequencing was performed on blood. This chain's CDR3 is CASSRKRDTEAFF. In DNA, the CDR3 is TGTGCCAGCAGCCGAAAAAGGGACACTGAAGCTTTCTTT.